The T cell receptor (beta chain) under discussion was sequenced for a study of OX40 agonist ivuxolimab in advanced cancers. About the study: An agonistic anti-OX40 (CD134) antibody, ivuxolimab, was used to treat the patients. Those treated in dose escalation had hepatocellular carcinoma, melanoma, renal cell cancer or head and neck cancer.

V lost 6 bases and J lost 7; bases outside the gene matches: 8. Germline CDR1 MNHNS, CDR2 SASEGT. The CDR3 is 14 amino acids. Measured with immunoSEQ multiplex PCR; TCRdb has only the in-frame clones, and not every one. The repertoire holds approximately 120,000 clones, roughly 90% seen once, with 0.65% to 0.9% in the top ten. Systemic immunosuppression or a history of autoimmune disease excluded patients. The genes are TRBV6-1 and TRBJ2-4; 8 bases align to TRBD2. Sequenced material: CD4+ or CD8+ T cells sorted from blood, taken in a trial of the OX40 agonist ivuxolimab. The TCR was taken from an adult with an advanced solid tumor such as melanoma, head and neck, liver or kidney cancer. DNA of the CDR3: TGTGCCAGCAGGGGGACTAGACCTCCGAACATTCAGTACTTC. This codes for CASRGTRPPNIQYF.